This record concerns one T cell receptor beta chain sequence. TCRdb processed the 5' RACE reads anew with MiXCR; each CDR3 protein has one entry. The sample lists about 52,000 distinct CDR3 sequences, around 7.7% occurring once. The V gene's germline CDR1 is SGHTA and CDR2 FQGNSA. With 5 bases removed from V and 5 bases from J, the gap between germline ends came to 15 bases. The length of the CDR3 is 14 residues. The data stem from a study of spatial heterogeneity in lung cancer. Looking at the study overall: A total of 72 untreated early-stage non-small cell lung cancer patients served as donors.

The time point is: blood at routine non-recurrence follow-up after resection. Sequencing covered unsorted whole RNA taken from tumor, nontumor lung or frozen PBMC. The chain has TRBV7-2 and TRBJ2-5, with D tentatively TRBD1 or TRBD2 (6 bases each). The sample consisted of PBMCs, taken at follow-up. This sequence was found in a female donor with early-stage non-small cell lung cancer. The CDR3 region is CASSPQGGSETQYF. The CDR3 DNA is TGTGCCAGCAGCCCGCAAGGGGGGTCGGAGACCCAGTACTTC.